One and the same sample provided the 12 T cell receptor beta chains below, sequenced in a study of blood T cells in healthy people across ages (dated by TCRdb to between 2014 and 2017). Libraries were constructed by 5' RACE. Sequencing relied on an Illumina HiSeq 2500. A second PCR of roughly 7 to 11 cycles was run with a J-beta primer mix and a sample-barcoded 5' primer. Starting from the raw public reads, TCRdb applied fastp trimming at Q25, assembled clones with MiXCR and retained in-frame beta chains. One record per CDR3 amino acid sequence lists the most common genes and DNA. The sample table records approximately 690,000 distinct CDR3 sequences; 40% to 45% of these occur just once. Around 30% of the sample belongs to the ten largest clones. Material for sequencing was blood. These receptors all stem from a man older than 75 in good health.

The gene calls are TRBV5-5 and TRBJ2-5; 10 bases fit TRBD1. The CDR3 is made up of 18 amino acids. V was pared by 1 base and J by 1 base, with 10 bases of the junction left unmatched. Germline CDR1 and CDR2: SGHKS and YYEKEE (reference sequence). The CDR3 is CASSLSGQGTVGQETQYF. In DNA, the CDR3 is TGTGCCAGCAGCTTGTCGGGACAGGGGACAGTGGGCCAAGAGACCCAGTACTTC.

With respect to this clonotype: With a much larger clone just one base away, this may be a read error. V is TRBV6-2 or TRBV6-3 and J is TRBJ2-7, with 7 bases lining up with TRBD1. V was pared by 4 bases and J by 3 bases, with 9 bases of the junction left unmatched. CDR1 is MNHEY and CDR2 is SVGEGT in the germline V gene. This CDR3 region has 15 residues. Here the CDR3 DNA reads TGTGCCAGCAGTTCTGACGGGACAGACGACTACGAGCAGTACTTC. Translating it yields CASSSDGTDDYEQYF.

This chain links TRBV20-1 with TRBJ2-1; 12 nucleotides line up with TRBD1. With 6 bases clipped from V and 10 bases from J, the junction kept 7 bases outside the gene matches. The CDR3 spans 13 residues. CDR1 DFQATT and CDR2 SNEGSKA come from the germline V gene (reference sequence). The CDR3 DNA sequence: TGCAGTGCAAGGGGGACAGGGGGCCAGGAGCAGTTCTTC. Translating it yields CSARGTGGQEQFF.

In this sample, this clonotype turned up a few times. The J gene is TRBJ1-5, the V gene TRBV29-1; 11 nucleotides agree with TRBD1. The CDR3 sequence is 14 residues long. Trimming at V came to 5 bases and at J to 6 bases, leaving 6 bases not matched to a gene. CDR1 SQVTM and CDR2 ANQGSEA come from the germline V gene. The CDR3 nucleotides read TGCAGCGTTTCCGGGACAGGGGGATTTCAGCCCCAGCATTTT. Amino acids: CSVSGTGGFQPQHF. The variable domain in full, completed from reference TRBV29-1 and TRBJ1-5, reads SAVISQKPSRDICQRGTSLTIQCQVDSQVTMMFWYRQQPGQSLTLIATANQGSEATYESGFVIDKFPISRPNLTFSTLTVSNMSPEDSSIYLCSVSGTGGFQPQHFGDGTRLSIL.

There are a few counts of this clonotype. The junction departs from the called germline gene at one end, perhaps through a read error. V is TRBV3-1 and J is TRBJ2-1; possibly TRBD2 for D (6 bases). The CDR3 totals 15 residues. Germline assignment: CDR1 LGHDT and CDR2 YNNKEL (reference sequence). The DNA for the CDR3 is TGTGCTAGCAGCCCCCCTAGCGCTGCCTACAATGAGCAGTTCTTC. It translates to CASSPPSAAYNEQFF.

The chain links TRBV20-1 to TRBJ2-7; D gene uncertain. Germline V gives CDR1 DFQATT, CDR2 SNEGSKA (reference sequence). The CDR3 sequence is 11 residues long. Trimming pared 5 bases from V and 2 bases from J, leaving 7 bases between. This CDR3 reads CSAAETYEQYF. The CDR3 DNA sequence: TGCAGTGCTGCCGAAACCTACGAGCAGTACTTC.

This clonotype was counted between two and nine times. This sequence joins TRBV4-3 and TRBJ2-2; 7 positions agree with TRBD2. The CDR3 totals 17 residues. Germline trimming cut 0 bases from V and 4 bases from J; bases unmatched to any gene: 8. Germline V CDR1 and CDR2: LGHNA, YSLEER. The CDR3 DNA sequence: TGCGCCAGCAGCCAAGAGGGCGGGGGTGCCTTCACCGGGGAGCTGTTTTTT. As protein: CASSQEGGGAFTGELFF.

The chain employs TRBV11-2 and TRBJ2-1; no definite D call. CDR3 length: 17 amino acids. The V gene's germline CDR1 is SGHAT and CDR2 FQNNGV. V was trimmed by 5 bases and J by 6 bases, leaving 23 bases between them. CDR3 nucleotides: TGTGCCAGCAGCGGGGATTACGGGTCAGTGTCACCCAATGAGCAGTTCTTC. Translated: CASSGDYGSVSPNEQFF.

The chain is built from TRBV29-1 and TRBJ1-2; no reliable D call. Germline V gives CDR1 SQVTM, CDR2 ANQGSEA. The CDR3 length is 14 residues. Trimming took off 1 base at V and 2 bases at J, with 11 bases between the two ends. In DNA form, the CDR3 reads TGCAGCGTTGAAGGTCCAACACCCAACTATGGCTACACCTTC. Its protein product is CSVEGPTPNYGYTF. Complete variable domain (other parts from reference TRBV29-1 and TRBJ1-2): SAVISQKPSRDICQRGTSLTIQCQVDSQVTMMFWYRQQPGQSLTLIATANQGSEATYESGFVIDKFPISRPNLTFSTLTVSNMSPEDSSIYLCSVEGPTPNYGYTFGSGTRLTVV.

V usage is TRBV7-2 and J usage is TRBJ2-1; D not resolved. The CDR3 totals 14 residues. Germline assignment: CDR1 SGHTA and CDR2 FQGNSA. Trimming removed 3 bases at V and 5 bases at J, with 11 bases between. For the CDR3, the DNA is TGTGCCAGCAGCTTTTACCGACAAGACAATGAGCAGTTCTTC. Translated: CASSFYRQDNEQFF.

The table lists this clonotype with a few counts. This chain uses TRBV5-1 with TRBJ2-7; 7 nucleotides line up with TRBD2. This CDR3 comprises 14 residues. CDR1 is SGHRS, CDR2 YFSETQ, per germline. With 4 bases clipped from V and 6 bases from J, the junction kept 10 bases outside the gene matches. The CDR3 sequence is CASSPRGRTSEQYF. The CDR3 DNA follows: TGCGCCAGCAGCCCCCGGGGCCGGACTAGCGAGCAGTACTTC.

The V gene is TRBV18, the J gene TRBJ2-7; D is uncertain. CDR3 size: 13 residues. Germline CDR1 reads KGHSH; CDR2 reads LQKENI. The V and J ends lost 4 bases and 1 base respectively, with 8 bases between them. The CDR3 region has the DNA TGTGCCAGCTCACGTAAGGAGTCCTACGAGCAGTACTTC. Translated: CASSRKESYEQYF.